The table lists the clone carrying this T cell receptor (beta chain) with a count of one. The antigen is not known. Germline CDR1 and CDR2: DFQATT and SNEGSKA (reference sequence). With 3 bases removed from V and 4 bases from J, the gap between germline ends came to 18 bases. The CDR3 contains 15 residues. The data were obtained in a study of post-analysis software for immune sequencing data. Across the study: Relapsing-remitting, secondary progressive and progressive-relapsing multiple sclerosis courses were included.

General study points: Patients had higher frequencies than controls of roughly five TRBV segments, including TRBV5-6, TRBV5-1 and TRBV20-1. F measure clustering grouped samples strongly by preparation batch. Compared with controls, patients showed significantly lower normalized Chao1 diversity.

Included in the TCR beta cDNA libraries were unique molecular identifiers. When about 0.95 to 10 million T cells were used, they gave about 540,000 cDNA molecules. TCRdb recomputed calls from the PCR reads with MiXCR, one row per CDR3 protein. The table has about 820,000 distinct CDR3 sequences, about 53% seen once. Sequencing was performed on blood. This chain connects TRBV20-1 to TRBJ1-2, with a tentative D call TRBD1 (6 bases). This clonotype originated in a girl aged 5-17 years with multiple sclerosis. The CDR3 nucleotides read TGCAGTGCTAGGGACCCGGCCACAGGGATCTATGGCTACACCTTC. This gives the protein CSARDPATGIYGYTF.